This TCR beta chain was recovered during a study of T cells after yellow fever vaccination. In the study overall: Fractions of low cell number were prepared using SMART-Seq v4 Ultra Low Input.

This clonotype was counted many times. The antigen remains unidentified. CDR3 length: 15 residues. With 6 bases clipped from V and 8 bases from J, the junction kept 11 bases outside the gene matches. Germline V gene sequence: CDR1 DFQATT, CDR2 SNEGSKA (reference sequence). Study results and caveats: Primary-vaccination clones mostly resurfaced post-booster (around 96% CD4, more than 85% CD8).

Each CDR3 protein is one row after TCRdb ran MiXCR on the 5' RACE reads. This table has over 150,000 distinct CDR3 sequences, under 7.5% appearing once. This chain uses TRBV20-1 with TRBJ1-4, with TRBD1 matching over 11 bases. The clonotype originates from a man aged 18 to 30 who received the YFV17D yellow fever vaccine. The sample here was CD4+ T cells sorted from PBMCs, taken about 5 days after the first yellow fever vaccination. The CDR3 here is CSAHGQGAGGEKLFF. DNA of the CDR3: TGCAGTGCCCACGGACAGGGGGCGGGAGGCGAAAAACTGTTTTTT.